The present entry profiles one T cell receptor (beta chain) with its context. Generated by immunoSEQ multiplex PCR, the TCRdb table keeps only in-frame clones and is missing some. The sample has about 130,000 clones, about 70% seen once. This sample stems from a study of blood T cell repertoires in COVID-19. Germline V lookup: CDR1 SGHRS, CDR2 YFSETQ. This CDR3 has 15 residues. Losses at the gene ends were 2 bases for V and 8 bases for J; bases not matched to a gene: 10. The rearrangement uses TRBV5-1 and TRBJ1-2; 9 bases line up with TRBD1. The origin of this receptor is an older woman with acute or convalescent COVID-19. What was sequenced was peripheral blood. The CDR3 DNA follows: TGCGCCAGCAGCTTATTACCGGGACAGGGCTACGGCTACACCTTC. Translating gives CASSLLPGQGYGYTF.